Sequencing of this T cell receptor beta chain was carried out in a study of T-cell reconstitution after alpha-beta-depleted transplantation in children. The library targeted TCRbeta and was prepared with unique molecular identifiers. In TCRdb, the PCR reads were re-called with MiXCR into one record per CDR3 protein. The sample has 350,000 to 500,000 distinct CDR3 sequences, roughly 44% seen once; the top ten hold under 30%. Germline V gives CDR1 LGHNA, CDR2 YSLEER. The CDR3 totals 13 residues. V was clipped by 3 bases and J by 8 bases, with 13 bases between them. This clonotype was counted only a few times.

This specimen was PBMCs, taken before TCRalphabeta/CD19-depleted stem cell transplant. The J gene is TRBJ1-2, the V gene TRBV4-3, with TRBD1 as a possible D gene (6 bases). The TCR originated in a girl aged 2 to 10 with aplastic anemia, due to receive a stem cell transplant. This chain's CDR3 is CASSQAQGQGYTF. The CDR3 region has the DNA TGCGCCAGCAGCCAGGCGCAGGGGCAGGGCTACACCTTC.